Listed below are T cell receptor beta chains from one sample, sequenced in a study of blood T cells in healthy people across ages. TCRdb analysed the 5' RACE reads with MiXCR anew, one entry per CDR3 protein. The data contain around 820,000 distinct CDR3 sequences, approximately 25% of them singletons. The data were also submitted as part of a second study, on T cells of mothers and their children.

The sample consisted of blood. Receptors originate from a boy aged 10-17 years in good health. CDR3s include the opening cysteine and the closing phenylalanine or tryptophan. D genes are given only for firm matches. Clone size is shown for a subset of rows, as once, few, many or a class of expanded clone.

. TRBJ2-7 TRBV5-1 few CASSLATAGSSYEQYF TGCGCCAGCAGCTTGGCCACGGCAGGGAGCTCCTACGAGCAGTACTTC
TRBD1 TRBJ2-7 TRBV6-1 few CASSETGTGICEQYF TGTGCCAGCAGTGAAACGGGGACAGGGATCTGCGAGCAGTACTTC
. TRBJ1-1 TRBV2 . CASSQARQEGTEAFF TGTGCCAGCAGTCAAGCTCGGCAGGAGGGCACTGAAGCTTTCTTT
. TRBJ1-1 TRBV7-8 once CASSSATGWTTEAFF TGTGCCAGCAGCTCGGCTACAGGGTGGACCACTGAAGCTTTCTTT
TRBD1 TRBJ2-1 TRBV20-1 . CSAGGTGPVLSSYNEQFF TGCAGTGCTGGGGGGACAGGTCCCGTCCTAAGCTCCTACAATGAGCAGTTCTTC
. TRBJ1-1 TRBV6-2/TRBV6-3 few CASSYSITGSGAEAFF TGTGCCAGCAGTTACTCGATTACGGGGTCAGGCGCTGAAGCTTTCTTT
. TRBJ1-6 TRBV20-1 . CSATLRVSSYNSPLHF TGCAGTGCGACACTCAGGGTCAGCTCCTATAATTCACCCCTCCACTTT
. TRBJ1-2 TRBV20-1 . CSASDGDGGYTF TGCAGTGCTAGCGACGGGGACGGCGGCTACACCTTC
. TRBJ2-7 TRBV7-2 few CASSPGGCSGEQYF TGTGCCAGCAGCCCCGGGGGCTGCTCGGGCGAGCAGTACTTC
. TRBJ1-5 TRBV27 . CASRRDGISNQPQHF TGTGCCAGCAGGAGGGACGGGATTAGCAATCAGCCCCAGCATTTT
. TRBJ2-4 TRBV5-5 . CASSLGLGGVENIQYF TGTGCCAGCAGCTTGGGTTTAGGAGGTGTGGAAAACATTCAGTACTTC
. TRBJ2-7 TRBV5-1 . CASSLGASETLDEQYF TGCGCCAGCAGCTTGGGGGCTAGCGAGACTTTAGACGAGCAGTACTTC
TRBD1 TRBJ2-3 TRBV7-8 . CASSSGQAPGDTQYF TGTGCCAGCAGCTCCGGACAGGCACCCGGGGATACGCAGTATTTT
TRBD1 TRBJ2-5 TRBV20-1 few CSASPLQPGQQETQYF TGCAGTGCTAGCCCCCTGCAACCGGGACAGCAAGAGACCCAGTACTTC
. TRBJ2-4 TRBV4-2 . CASSQDQGTLAKNIQYF TGTGCCAGCAGCCAAGATCAAGGAACGCTAGCCAAAAACATTCAGTACTTC
TRBD2 TRBJ2-7 TRBV7-2 . CASSLEVGTSGVLDYEQYF TGTGCCAGCAGCTTAGAGGTGGGGACTAGCGGGGTCTTGGACTACGAGCAGTACTTC
TRBD2 TRBJ2-3 TRBV24-1 few CATSERTSGRQTDTQYF TGTGCCACCAGTGAGCGGACTAGCGGGAGACAGACAGATACGCAGTATTTT
TRBD2 TRBJ2-1 TRBV12-3/TRBV12-4 . CASSTTLAVEYNEQFF TGTGCCAGCAGTACAACACTAGCGGTAGAATACAATGAGCAGTTCTTC
TRBD1 TRBJ2-4 TRBV10-3 . CAISGGTENIQYF TGTGCCATCAGTGGAGGGACAGAAAACATTCAGTACTTC
. TRBJ1-1 TRBV13 . CASSLEETEAFF TGTGCCAGCAGCTTAGAGGAGACTGAAGCTTTCTTT
. TRBJ2-5 TRBV28 few CASSLSLAGKVGETQYF TGTGCCAGCAGTTTATCTTTGGCAGGCAAGGTCGGGGAGACCCAGTACTTC
TRBD2 TRBJ2-3 TRBV10-3 few CAISESASGVSTDTQYF TGTGCCATCAGTGAGTCGGCTAGCGGGGTGAGCACAGATACGCAGTATTTT
. TRBJ1-4 TRBV7-8 . CASSLRPTASGEKLFF TGTGCCAGCAGCTTGCGGCCGACAGCGTCTGGTGAAAAACTGTTTTTT
TRBD2 TRBJ2-1 TRBV20-1 many CSAKKPGLAVDEQFF TGCAGTGCTAAGAAACCGGGACTAGCGGTAGATGAGCAGTTCTTC
TRBD1 TRBJ2-7 TRBV5-5 few CASSAGTGISSYEQYF TGTGCCAGCAGCGCCGGGACAGGGATAAGCTCCTACGAGCAGTACTTC
. TRBJ1-2 TRBV4-3 . CASSQDGMSLNYGYTF TGCGCCAGCAGCCAAGATGGGATGAGCCTAAACTATGGCTACACCTTC
. TRBJ1-2 TRBV6-6 . CASSPQTYGYTF TGTGCCAGCAGTCCACAGACTTATGGCTACACCTTC
TRBD1 TRBJ2-3 TRBV20-1 . CSAINFRDRGRDTQYF TGCAGTGCTATCAACTTCCGGGACAGGGGGCGAGATACGCAGTATTTT
. TRBJ2-7 TRBV4-3 . CASSQDWSGFAYEQYF TGCGCCAGCAGCCAAGATTGGTCAGGGTTTGCCTACGAGCAGTACTTC